Sequencing of this T cell receptor (beta chain) was carried out in a study of blood T cell repertoires in COVID-19. Whole-study context: Samples representing acute and convalescent COVID-19 were sourced from the United States, Italy and Spain. The analysed material was cDNA or gDNA that came from T cells, B-cell-depleted T cells, or PBMCs.

Authors' methods: Counts of nucleated cells, estimated from reference gene primer amplification, were obtained. Assay: immunoSEQ multiplex PCR; the TCRdb copy retains only in-frame clones and omits some. That table is the source of V, J and clone size, and D and trimming were worked out from the DNA. This table has under 350,000 clones, about nine tenths appearing once. In regard to this clone: Compared with germline, one end of the junction differs, possibly owing to a read error.

The CDR3 length is 12 residues. Germline CDR1 is SQVTM and CDR2 is ANQGSEA. The V and J genes are TRBV29-1 and TRBJ2-7; D might be TRBD1 (6 bases). This sequence originates from a man aged 50-60 years with acute or convalescent COVID-19. Sample: peripheral blood. CDR3 sequence reads: CSVVTPLGQRSF. Here the CDR3 DNA reads TGCAGCGTTGTGACGCCCCTAGGACAGAGGAGCTTC.